This TCR beta chain was identified in a study of blood T cell repertoires in COVID-19. Across the whole study: There were acute and convalescent COVID-19 samples, and they came from the United States, Italy and Spain. From T cells, B-cell-depleted T cells, or PBMCs came the material, which was cDNA or gDNA.

Data came from immunoSEQ multiplex PCR; TCRdb stores just in-frame clones and leaves some out. The table has about 170,000 clones, more than 70% seen once. Those enrolled, adults aged 18 to 89 years, came from some 25 US areas. Categorization into cohorts depended on clinical history that participants reported. Sequencing was carried out using PBMCs or T cells enriched from blood (not recorded which). The receptor comes from a woman aged 50 to 60 in a cohort exposed to, infected with or recovered from COVID-19 (not recorded which).

The CDR3 DNA sequence: TGCAGTGCTTCTCATTCTGCGGAAGCTTTCTTT. Translation gives CSASHSAEAFF. V usage is TRBV20-1 and J usage is TRBJ1-1; D remains unclear. The V gene lost 5 bases and the J gene lost 8 bases, with 12 bases spanning the gap. The CDR3 runs 11 residues. Germline V gene sequence: CDR1 DFQATT, CDR2 SNEGSKA (reference sequence).